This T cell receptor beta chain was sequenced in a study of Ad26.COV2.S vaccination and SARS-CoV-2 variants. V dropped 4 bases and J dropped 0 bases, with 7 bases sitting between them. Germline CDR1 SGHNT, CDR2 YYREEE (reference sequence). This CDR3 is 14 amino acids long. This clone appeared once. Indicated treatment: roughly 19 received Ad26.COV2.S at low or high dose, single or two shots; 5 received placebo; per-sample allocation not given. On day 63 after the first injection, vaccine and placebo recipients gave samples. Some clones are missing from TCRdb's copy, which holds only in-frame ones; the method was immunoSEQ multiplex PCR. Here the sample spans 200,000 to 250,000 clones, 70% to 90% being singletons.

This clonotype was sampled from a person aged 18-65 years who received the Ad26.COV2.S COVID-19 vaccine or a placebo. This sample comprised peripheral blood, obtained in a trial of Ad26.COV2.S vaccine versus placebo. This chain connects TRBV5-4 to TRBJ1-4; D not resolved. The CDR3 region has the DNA TGTGCCAGCAGCGCCTCTGCAACTAATGAAAAACTGTTTTTT. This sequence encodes CASSASATNEKLFF. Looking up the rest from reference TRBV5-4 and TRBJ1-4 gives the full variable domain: ETGVTQSPTHLIKTRGQQVTLRCSSQSGHNTVSWYQQALGQGPQFIFQYYREEENGRGNFPPRFSGLQFPNYSSELNVNALELDDSALYLCASSASATNEKLFFGSGTQLSVL.